A single TCR beta chain is shown here with its context. Its specificity is not known. At least one PBMC sample before ART and at least two after were required. The entry originates in a study of long-term antiretroviral therapy in people with HIV. Study-wide results and caveats: Repertoires in HIV (unlike those of controls) had narrower CDR3 length ranges. On ART adherence, viral resistance or therapy changes, no data were available. Before ART, certain clones expanded, and these dominated the repertoire at all time points.

With survey level as its setting, the immunoSEQ assay was v3.0. The protocol was immunoSEQ multiplex PCR, while the TCRdb copy is restricted to in-frame clones and leaves out a portion. The table has some 20,000 clones, 76% seen once. The germline gives CDR1 PRHDT, CDR2 FYEKMQ (reference sequence). CDR3 length: 14 amino acids. J gave up 2 bases and V 5 bases, and 4 bases lay outside the gene matches. This chain connects TRBV13 to TRBJ2-7; TRBD1 matches 9 bases. Specimen: unsorted PBMCs, collected 0.5 years before starting antiretroviral therapy. The receptor was derived from a man aged 18 to 35 with HIV. The CDR3 DNA is TGTGCCAGCAGCGAGGGACAGGGTGCCTACGAGCAGTACTTC. Amino acids: CASSEGQGAYEQYF.